Presented here are 4 T cell receptor beta chains from one specimen sequenced in a study of blood T cell repertoires in COVID-19. Some clones are missing from TCRdb's copy, which holds only in-frame ones; the method was immunoSEQ multiplex PCR. This table holds approximately 350,000 clones, more than 80% found once. Sequences were obtained from peripheral blood. These receptors originate from a woman between 25 and 40 years old with COVID-19, enrolled during active disease.

This chain uses TRBV6-5 with TRBJ2-3, with 11 bases fitting TRBD1. The CDR3 loop spans 16 amino acids. Germline V CDR1 and CDR2: MNHEY, SVGAGI. Trimming at V came to 0 bases and at J to 5 bases, leaving 4 bases not matched to a gene. CDR3 sequence: CASSYSPGQGVDTQYF. The CDR3 DNA is TGTGCCAGCAGTTACTCTCCGGGACAGGGGGTAGATACGCAGTATTTT.

This rearrangement joins TRBV19 to TRBJ1-2; TRBD1 agrees at 9 bases. Unmatched junction bases numbered 6, after V lost 1 base and J lost 0 bases. Looked up from germline, CDR1 is LNHDA and CDR2 is SQIVND (reference sequence). The CDR3 contains 17 residues. This CDR3 reads CASSIGPGTGTNYGYTF. The CDR3 nucleotides are TGTGCCAGTAGTATAGGCCCCGGGACAGGGACTAACTATGGCTACACCTTC. The entire variable domain, with the rest obtained from reference TRBV19 and TRBJ1-2, is as follows: DGGITQSPKYLFRKEGQNVTLSCEQNLNHDAMYWYRQDPGQGLRLIYYSQIVNDFQKGDIAEGYSVSREKKESFPLTVTSAQKNPTAFYLCASSIGPGTGTNYGYTFGSGTRLTVV.

This clone was seen a single time. CDR3 region: CASSGDPGTTISGNTIYF. As DNA, the CDR3 is TGTGCCAGCAGTGGGGATCCCGGGACTACTATCTCTGGAAACACCATATATTTT. The chain carries TRBV2 and TRBJ1-3, with D possibly matching TRBD1 (5 bases). The ends were cut back, 4 bases at V and 0 bases at J, with 19 bases in the middle. The CDR3 contains 18 residues. CDR1 is SNHLY, CDR2 FYNNEI, per germline.

The chain joins TRBV2 to TRBJ1-5; D is possibly TRBD1 (5 bases). Trimming cost V 0 bases and J 0 bases, with 12 bases left between them. The CDR3 has 17 amino acids. The germline V gene encodes CDR1 SNHLY and CDR2 FYNNEI. The CDR3: CASSEAGRGYSNQPQHF. DNA of the CDR3: TGTGCCAGCAGTGAAGCTGGGCGGGGCTATAGCAATCAGCCCCAGCATTTT.